This TCR beta chain derives from a study of CD8 T cells in Susac syndrome. Reverse transcription of roughly 0.5 to 1 ug RNA used random hexamers. One entry per CDR3 protein results from TCRdb running MiXCR on the immunoSEQ multiplex PCR reads. The repertoire includes 120,000 to 150,000 distinct CDR3 sequences, approximately 94% of them detected once, and approximately 0.09% sits in the top ten. Deletions cut 5 bases from V and 3 bases from J, with 26 bases between. CDR1 is SGHVS and CDR2 is FQNEAQ in the germline V gene. The CDR3 contains 19 residues. Material: CD4+ T cells from PBMCs. This clonotype originated in a human donor in good health. This chain joins TRBV7-8 and TRBJ1-5; a possible D gene is TRBD1 (5 bases). The CDR3 sequence: CASSGKTAAVGIYNQPQHF. DNA of the CDR3: TGTGCCAGCAGCGGGAAGACAGCCGCCGTGGGTATCTACAATCAGCCCCAGCATTTT.